The T cell receptor beta chain described here comes from a study of T cells in Graves' hyperthyroidism and ophthalmopathy. Researchers amplified the TCR beta CDR3 regions from RNA transcripts. Using the HTBI primer set, a first-round RT-PCR was run on the TCR CDR3. TCRdb reanalysed the multiplex PCR reads using MiXCR and keeps one entry per CDR3 protein. This sample has about 200,000 distinct CDR3 sequences; approximately 17% occur once, and the top ten carry approximately 50%. Every diagnosis used clinical symptoms, serum thyroxine and TRAb, thyroid ultrasound and orbital computed tomography. The V segment lost 4 bases and the J segment 6 bases; nucleotides outside the gene matches: 7. The CDR3 covers 16 residues. Germline V lookup: CDR1 SGHTA, CDR2 FQGNSA.

This clonotype was sampled from a man aged 50 to 60 with Graves' hyperthyroidism. The chain has TRBV7-2 and TRBJ2-7; 15 bases fit TRBD2. Sequenced input: blood. DNA of the CDR3: TGTGCCAGCAGCTCGATGGGACTAGCGGGGGGCAGCGAGCAGTACTTC. Its protein is CASSSMGLAGGSEQYF.